This paragraph covers one TCR beta chain sequence. Its antigen remains unknown. The PCR used 60 Vbeta and 13 Jbeta primers. The repertoire was sequenced with immunoSEQ multiplex PCR; TCRdb's copy has only in-frame clones and lacks some. The sample includes roughly 100,000 clones, over 75% of them seen just once. Trimming cost V 5 bases and J 5 bases; bases outside gene matches: 10. The CDR3 consists of 14 residues. Per the germline V gene, CDR1 is SGHRS and CDR2 is YFSETQ. The sample is drawn from a study of cytomegalovirus exposure and HLA in healthy donors. Study-wide results and caveats: In a later analysis, donors in an Asian-associated ancestry cluster reportedly had fewer N-insertions in productive TCRs than the cohort mean. Later analysis identified a missense DCLRE1C variant that was linked to TCR beta V- and J-gene trimming. Per a later analysis, HLA-associated TCR beta chains showed more clonal expansion than other, equally common TCR beta chains.

Sequences were obtained from PBMCs. This sequence was found in a young man in good health and CMV-seropositive. The rearrangement links TRBV5-1 to TRBJ2-7; 7 bases are shared with TRBD1. For the CDR3, the DNA is TGCGCCAGCAGTACGCCGGGGACAGCCCACGAGCAGTACTTC. Protein product: CASSTPGTAHEQYF.